These 18 T cell receptor beta chains originate from one sample sequenced in a study of shared clonotypes between healthy human individuals. Assay used: immunoSEQ multiplex PCR; TCRdb lists only in-frame clones, some missing. The sample includes a few million clones, approximately 93% seen only once; the top ten take about 0.39%. The source material was naive CD4+ T cells from PBMCs. Subset noted: CD45RA+ positively selected. Every receptor here comes from a man younger than 35 in good health. Some clones in this sample may be carry-over from other donors' samples.

V is TRBV7-2 and J is TRBJ2-1, with 10 bases lining up with TRBD2. Germline trimming cut 2 bases from V and 4 bases from J; bases unmatched to any gene: 5. CDR1 and CDR2 from the germline V gene are SGHTA and FQGNSA. The CDR3 sequence is 16 residues long. The CDR3 here is CASSLQAGGNYNEQFF. As DNA, the CDR3 is TGTGCCAGCAGCTTACAAGCGGGAGGGAATTACAATGAGCAGTTCTTC. Full variable domain (remainder filled in from reference TRBV7-2 and TRBJ2-1): GAGVSQSPSNKVTEKGKDVELRCDPISGHTALYWYRQSLGQGLEFLIYFQGNSAPDKSGLPSDRFSAERTGGSVSTLTIQRTQQEDSAVYLCASSLQAGGNYNEQFFGPGTRLTVL.

This clone was recorded a few times. The CDR3 region has the DNA TGCAGTGCTAGAGATGTACCCGAAGCTTTCTTT. As protein: CSARDVPEAFF. The chain has TRBV20-1 and TRBJ1-1, with D unresolved. This CDR3 comprises 11 residues. Germline CDR1 reads DFQATT; CDR2 reads SNEGSKA (reference sequence). V was clipped by 0 bases and J by 8 bases, with 7 bases between them.

V and J are TRBV7-6 and TRBJ2-3; 8 bases fit TRBD2. Trimming took 5 bases from V and 1 from J; bases not matched to a gene: 11. This CDR3 region has 17 residues. Germline V CDR1 and CDR2: SGHVS, FNYEAQ. CDR3 coding DNA: TGTGCCAGCAGCCAAACACTGGCGGGAGGCCGCACAGATACGCAGTATTTT. It yields the protein CASSQTLAGGRTDTQYF.

The V and J genes are TRBV30 and TRBJ1-5, with 9 bases identical to TRBD1. This CDR3 comprises 18 residues. V was clipped by 2 bases and J by 6 bases; unmatched bases: 17. CDR1 is GTSNPN and CDR2 is SVGIG in the germline V gene (reference sequence). CDR3 bases: TGTGCCTGGAGTCTCCCGGACAGGGGCCGGGTAATGGGTCAGCCCCAGCATTTT. It codes for CAWSLPDRGRVMGQPQHF.

This chain joins TRBV30 and TRBJ1-1, with 10 nucleotides matching TRBD1. Trimming removed 2 bases from V and 7 bases from J; junction bases left unmatched: 10. The germline V gene has CDR1 GTSNPN and CDR2 SVGIG (reference sequence). The CDR3 covers 15 residues. The CDR3 loop reads CAWSLAGTGAFEAFF. The CDR3 bases are TGTGCCTGGAGTTTAGCCGGGACAGGGGCCTTTGAAGCTTTCTTT. The complete variable domain, with remaining parts taken from reference TRBV30 and TRBJ1-1, reads SQTIHQWPATLVQPVGSPLSLECTVEGTSNPNLYWYRQAAGRGLQLLFYSVGIGQISSEVPQNLSASRPQDRQFILSSKKLLLSDSGFYLCAWSLAGTGAFEAFFGQGTRLTVV.

The chain recombines TRBV5-1 with TRBJ2-3, with a tentative D call TRBD1 (5 bases). The CDR3 length is 14 residues. Trimming removed 8 bases at V and 3 bases at J, with 16 bases between. CDR1 and CDR2 from the germline V gene are SGHRS and YFSETQ. The CDR3 loop reads CASRRGAETDTQYF. CDR3 nucleotides: TGCGCCAGTCGCCGTGGGGCTGAGACAGATACGCAGTATTTT.

The chain uses TRBV15 and TRBJ2-1; D uncertain. The CDR3 is 15 amino acids. V lost 3 bases, J lost 9 bases, and 18 bases lay in between. The V gene's germline CDR1 is LNHNV and CDR2 YYDKDF (reference sequence). This chain's CDR3 is CATSSPGVSIGEQFF. CDR3 bases: TGTGCCACCAGCAGTCCTGGAGTTAGTATAGGTGAGCAGTTCTTC.

The genes are TRBV29-1 and TRBJ1-4; D might be TRBD1 (5 bases). V lost 5 bases and J lost 5, with 12 bases in between. Germline lookup yields CDR1 SQVTM and CDR2 ANQGSEA. The CDR3 consists of 13 residues. The CDR3 loop reads CSVMRQGNEKLFF. The CDR3 DNA reads TGCAGCGTTATGCGCCAGGGAAATGAAAAACTGTTTTTT.

V usage is TRBV7-3 and J usage is TRBJ2-3, with 10 bases identical to TRBD2. The germline V gene encodes CDR1 SGHTA and CDR2 FQGTGA. J lost 0 bases, V lost 5 bases, and 8 bases had no gene match. The CDR3 contains 17 residues. This CDR3 reads CASSLLLAGASTDTQYF. In DNA, the CDR3 is TGTGCCAGCAGCCTCCTTCTAGCGGGGGCGAGCACAGATACGCAGTATTTT.

This chain joins TRBV18 and TRBJ2-3; D is undetermined. This CDR3 has 14 residues. Deletions cut 0 bases from V and 6 bases from J, with 10 bases between. In germline, CDR1 is KGHSH, CDR2 LQKENI. CDR3 sequence reads: CASSPPQVGDTQYF. The CDR3 nucleotides are TGTGCCAGCTCACCACCGCAGGTCGGGGATACGCAGTATTTT.

The rearrangement links TRBV30 to TRBJ2-1; D is unclear. Between the trimmed V and J ends, which lost 3 bases and 4 bases, there was a span of 7 bases. Germline CDR1 and CDR2: GTSNPN and SVGIG (reference sequence). The CDR3 is 12 residues long. CDR3 sequence (DNA): TGTGCCTGGAGCCACTCTTACAATGAGCAGTTCTTC. It translates to CAWSHSYNEQFF.

This chain joins TRBV5-1 and TRBJ2-6; the D call may be TRBD1 or TRBD2 (6 bases each). The CDR3 covers 16 residues. The ends were cut back, 5 bases at V and 3 bases at J, with 15 bases in the middle. The germline V gene encodes CDR1 SGHRS and CDR2 YFSETQ. CDR3 in amino acids: CASSKQGGDGANVLTF. The CDR3 region has the DNA TGCGCCAGCAGTAAACAGGGCGGGGATGGGGCCAACGTCCTGACTTTC.

This chain joins TRBV27 and TRBJ2-3; D may match TRBD1 or TRBD2 (6 bases each). The CDR3 spans 17 residues. Germline V gene lookup returns CDR1 MNHEY and CDR2 SMNVEV (reference sequence). V lost 7 bases, J lost 2 bases, and 22 bases lay in between. The chain's CDR3 is CASMGGMGLSVTDTQYF. The CDR3 DNA reads as TGTGCCAGCATGGGGGGCATGGGGTTATCCGTCACAGATACGCAGTATTTT.

The chain joins TRBV9 to TRBJ2-3; TRBD2 matches 10 bases. Germline V gives CDR1 SGDLS, CDR2 YYNGEE. With V trimmed by 3 bases and J by 2 bases, 3 bases remained unmatched. This CDR3 contains 15 residues. The CDR3 sequence is CASSAGLAVTDTQYF. The CDR3 DNA sequence: TGTGCCAGCAGCGCCGGACTAGCGGTCACAGATACGCAGTATTTT.

The J gene is TRBJ2-1, the V gene TRBV6-5; 15 bases map to TRBD2. Trimming at V came to 0 bases and at J to 7 bases, leaving 1 base not matched to a gene. CDR1 and CDR2 (germline): MNHEY, SVGAGI. CDR3 length equals 16 residues. The CDR3 sequence: CASSYSGTSGRNEQFF. CDR3 nucleotide sequence: TGTGCCAGCAGTTACTCGGGGACTAGCGGGAGGAATGAGCAGTTCTTC.

V is TRBV13 and J is TRBJ2-7, with TRBD1 as a possible D gene (5 bases). CDR1 PRHDT and CDR2 FYEKMQ come from the germline V gene (reference sequence). This CDR3 region has 15 residues. Trimming removed 5 bases from V and 4 bases from J, with 18 bases in between. CDR3 sequence: CASSPGLSGVYEQYF. CDR3 bases: TGTGCCAGCAGCCCAGGGCTCTCCGGAGTTTACGAGCAGTACTTC. Full variable domain (missing parts from reference TRBV13 and TRBJ2-7): AAGVIQSPRHLIKEKRETATLKCYPIPRHDTVYWYQQGPGQDPQFLISFYEKMQSDKGSIPDRFSAQQFSDYHSELNMSSLELGDSALYFCASSPGLSGVYEQYFGPGTRLTVT.

Points on this clone: The sample holds other DNA sequences that translate to the same CDR3. The chain recombines TRBV6-5 with TRBJ1-2; D is unresolved. Between the trimmed V and J ends, which lost 0 bases and 2 bases, there was a span of 7 bases. CDR1 and CDR2 from the germline V gene are MNHEY and SVGAGI. This CDR3 contains 14 residues. CDR3: CASSYSRGNYGYTF. As DNA, the CDR3 is TGTGCCAGCAGTTACTCGAGAGGGAACTATGGCTACACCTTC.

The rearrangement uses TRBV7-2 and TRBJ2-2, with 7 bases lining up with TRBD2. This CDR3 spans 15 amino acids. J gave up 6 bases and V 5 bases, and 9 bases lay outside the gene matches. CDR1 is SGHTA, CDR2 FQGNSA, per germline. DNA of the CDR3: TGTGCCAGCAGCCCCCGCGGGGGATTTGCCGGGGAGCTGTTTTTT. Amino acid sequence: CASSPRGGFAGELFF. Full variable domain (outside the CDR3, taken from reference TRBV7-2 and TRBJ2-2): GAGVSQSPSNKVTEKGKDVELRCDPISGHTALYWYRQSLGQGLEFLIYFQGNSAPDKSGLPSDRFSAERTGGSVSTLTIQRTQQEDSAVYLCASSPRGGFAGELFFGEGSRLTVL.